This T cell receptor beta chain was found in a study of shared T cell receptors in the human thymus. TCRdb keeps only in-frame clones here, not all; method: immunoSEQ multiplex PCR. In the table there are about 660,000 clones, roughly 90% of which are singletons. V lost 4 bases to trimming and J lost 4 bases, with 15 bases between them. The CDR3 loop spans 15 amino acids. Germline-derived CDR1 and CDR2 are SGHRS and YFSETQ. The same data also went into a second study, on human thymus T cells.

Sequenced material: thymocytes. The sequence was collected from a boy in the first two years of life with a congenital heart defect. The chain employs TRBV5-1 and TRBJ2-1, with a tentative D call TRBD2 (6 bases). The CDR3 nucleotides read TGCGCCAGCAGCCCCGGTGGAGGGCCGTACAATGAGCAGTTCTTC. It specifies CASSPGGGPYNEQFF.